The table lists the clone carrying this T cell receptor beta chain with many counts. The data belong to a study of T cell changes during pregnancy in multiple sclerosis. Generated by immunoSEQ multiplex PCR, the TCRdb table keeps only in-frame clones and is missing some. The table lists 50,000 to 65,000 clones, 90% of them singletons, with around 2.3% in the top ten. The starting material was peripheral blood, obtained in the first trimester of pregnancy. This receptor was taken from a female donor in good health, enrolled as a control in a pregnancy study.

Here the CDR3 reads CASSDSTSGGKNEQFF. DNA of the CDR3: TGTGCCAGCAGTGACTCTACTAGCGGGGGGAAAAATGAGCAGTTCTTC. V and J are TRBV6-4 and TRBJ2-1; 12 bases are shared with TRBD2. There are 16 residues in the CDR3. After removal of 0 bases from V and 7 bases from J, the junction contained 4 bases not matched to a gene. Germline V gives CDR1 MRHNA, CDR2 SNTAGT.